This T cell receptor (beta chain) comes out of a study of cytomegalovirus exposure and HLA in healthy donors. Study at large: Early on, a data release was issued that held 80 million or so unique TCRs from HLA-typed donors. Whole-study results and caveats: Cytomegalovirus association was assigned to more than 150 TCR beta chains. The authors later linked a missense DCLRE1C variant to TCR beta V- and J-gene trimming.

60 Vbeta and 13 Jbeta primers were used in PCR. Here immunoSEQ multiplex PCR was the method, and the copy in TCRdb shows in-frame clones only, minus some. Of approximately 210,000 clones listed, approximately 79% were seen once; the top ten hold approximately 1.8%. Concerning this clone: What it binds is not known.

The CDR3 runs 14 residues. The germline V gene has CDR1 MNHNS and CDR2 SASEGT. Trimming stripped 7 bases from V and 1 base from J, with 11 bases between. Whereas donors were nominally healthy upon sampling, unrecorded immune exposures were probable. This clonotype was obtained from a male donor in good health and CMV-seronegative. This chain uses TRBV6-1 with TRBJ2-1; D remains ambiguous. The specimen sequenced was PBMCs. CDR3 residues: CASIAGRSYNEQFF. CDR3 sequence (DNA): TGTGCCAGCATCGCAGGCCGATCCTACAATGAGCAGTTCTTC.